The subject of this entry is one TCR beta chain. The junction departs from the called germline gene at one end, perhaps through a read error. This entry belongs to a study of tumor-infiltrating lymphocytes in primary liver carcinoma. Study details: Samples had roughly 3.65 to 8 million productive TCRbeta reads, comparable between tissue types.

Priming with a constant-region primer yielded TCR beta cDNA from 400 to 550 ng total RNA. A slightly modified ARM-PCR protocol with three nested multiplex PCR rounds produced these TCR beta libraries. Forward primers for TRBV1-TRBV30 and a C-beta reverse primer served the first two PCR rounds, at 10 cycles each. One entry per CDR3 protein results from TCRdb running MiXCR on the multiplex PCR reads. This sample has about 48,000 distinct CDR3 sequences, with about three quarters found just once. CDR3 length: 19 amino acids. In germline, CDR1 is MGHRA, CDR2 YSYEKL. Co-extracting RNA and DNA was done with roughly 17-32 mg of unsorted bulk tissue as input.

Sequenced sample: liver tumor tissue from sampling region 3. Specified subset: tumor region T3, left-lateral pole. The genes are TRBV4-1 and TRBJ2-5, with 10 bases identical to TRBD2. The source is a man in his forties with primary liver carcinoma and hepatitis B virus infection. The CDR3 region is CVSSPGWMLAGEAKETQYF. The CDR3 DNA sequence: TGCGTCAGCAGTCCAGGCTGGATGCTAGCGGGAGAGGCGAAAGAGACCCAGTACTTC.